The following is a T cell receptor beta chain sequence with its context. The data derive from a study of OX40 agonist ivuxolimab in advanced cancers. Study in general: Patients with prior anti-PD-1, anti-PD-L1 or anti-CTLA-4 therapy were eligible; 40% had some.

Assay: immunoSEQ multiplex PCR; the TCRdb copy retains only in-frame clones and omits some. Here the sample spans tens of thousands of clones, more than 70% being singletons. This clonotype was sampled from an adult with an advanced solid tumor such as melanoma, head and neck, liver or kidney cancer. Sequenced material: CD4+ or CD8+ T cells sorted from blood, taken in a trial of the OX40 agonist ivuxolimab.

CDR3 in amino acids: CASSLAGLGTGELFF. In nucleotides, the CDR3 is TGTGCCAGCAGCTTAGCGGGTTTGGGCACCGGGGAGCTGTTTTTT. The rearrangement uses TRBV7-9 and TRBJ2-2; D unresolved. The CDR3 consists of 15 residues. The V and J ends lost 0 bases and 4 bases respectively, with 9 bases between them. Per the germline V gene, CDR1 is SEHNR and CDR2 is FQNEAQ (reference sequence).